One sample yielded the 22 T cell receptor beta chains listed below, sequenced in a study of T cell responses to AZD1222 COVID-19 vaccine. Some clones are missing from TCRdb's copy, which holds only in-frame ones; the method was immunoSEQ multiplex PCR. The sample shows approximately 130,000 clones, approximately 93% of them seen only once. The source material was peripheral blood, sampled on day 0 of AZD1222 vaccination. The receptors were gathered from an adult in good health.

The gene calls are TRBV6-2 or TRBV6-3 and TRBJ2-7, with D unclear. CDR1 MNHEY and CDR2 SVGEGT come from the germline V gene. The CDR3 spans 11 residues. Trimming shortened V by 4 bases and J by 2 bases, and 3 bases separated the two germline ends. The CDR3 reads CASSSTYEQYF. CDR3 bases: TGTGCCAGCAGTTCAACCTACGAGCAGTACTTC.

This chain joins TRBV11-3 and TRBJ2-2, with D possibly being TRBD2 (6 bases). This CDR3 is 13 amino acids long. The V gene lost 1 base and the J gene lost 6 bases, with 6 bases spanning the gap. From germline, CDR1 is SGHNT and CDR2 YENEEA. The CDR3 reads CASSLGLAGELFF. The CDR3 DNA reads TGTGCCAGCAGCTTAGGACTAGCCGGGGAGCTGTTTTTT.

This chain joins TRBV5-4 and TRBJ1-1; D possibly corresponds to TRBD1 (5 bases). V was clipped by 3 bases and J by 0 bases, with 9 bases between them. Germline CDR1 SGHNT, CDR2 YYREEE (reference sequence). CDR3 size: 14 residues. CDR3 region: CASSSPGLNTEAFF. In nucleotides, the CDR3 is TGTGCCAGCAGCTCCCCAGGGTTGAACACTGAAGCTTTCTTT.

The V and J genes are TRBV5-1 and TRBJ1-6, with 7 positions matching TRBD1. The CDR3 sequence is 14 residues long. Trimming removed 3 bases from V and 6 bases from J; junction bases left unmatched: 3. Germline V gene lookup returns CDR1 SGHRS and CDR2 YFSETQ. This CDR3 is CASSSGTANSPLHF. The CDR3 DNA sequence: TGCGCCAGCAGCTCCGGGACAGCTAATTCACCCCTCCACTTT.

The V call is TRBV11-3, the J call TRBJ2-2, with 7 positions matching TRBD2. The germline gives CDR1 SGHNT, CDR2 YENEEA. The CDR3 is 16 residues long. The V gene end was trimmed by 5 bases and the J gene end by 5 bases; junction bases not matched to a gene: 11. CDR3 in DNA: TGTGCCAGCAGCGGGGGAGGGAACGGATGGACCGGGGAGCTGTTTTTT. It codes for CASSGGGNGWTGELFF.

The chain is built from TRBV30 and TRBJ1-5, with D perhaps matching TRBD1 (6 bases). The CDR3 has 14 amino acids. Germline CDR1 GTSNPN, CDR2 SVGIG (reference sequence). Trimming cost V 3 bases and J 3 bases, with 12 bases left between them. CDR3 in amino acids: CAWSRGATNQPQHF. CDR3 coding DNA: TGTGCCTGGAGCCGGGGGGCGACCAATCAGCCCCAGCATTTT.

This clone appeared a few times. The chain couples TRBV19 to TRBJ1-5; no clear D. V lost 7 bases and J 8 bases, leaving 15 bases between the germline ends. The germline gives CDR1 LNHDA, CDR2 SQIVND (reference sequence). This CDR3 spans 13 amino acids. The CDR3 here is CASKFNREEPQHF. The CDR3 coding sequence is TGTGCCAGTAAGTTTAACCGAGAGGAGCCCCAGCATTTT.

The chain has TRBV6-5 and TRBJ2-5, with TRBD2 identical over 9 bases. CDR3 length equals 14 residues. Per the germline V gene, CDR1 is MNHEY and CDR2 is SVGAGI. With V trimmed by 6 bases and J by 4 bases, 6 bases remained unmatched. The CDR3 DNA is TGTGCCAGCAGCCGTAGCGGGAGCAGAGAGACCCAGTACTTC. The encoded protein is CASSRSGSRETQYF.

This clone was observed once. The rearrangement uses TRBV18 and TRBJ2-7; 8 positions agree with TRBD1. Unmatched junction bases numbered 4, after V lost 3 bases and J lost 3 bases. Germline values: CDR1 KGHSH, CDR2 LQKENI. This CDR3 spans 14 amino acids. The CDR3 reads CASSPPGQVYEQYF. The CDR3 region has the DNA TGTGCCAGCTCACCCCCGGGACAGGTCTACGAGCAGTACTTC.

This chain links TRBV28 with TRBJ2-3; a possible D gene is TRBD1 (6 bases). The V gene's germline CDR1 is MDHEN and CDR2 SYDVKM. This CDR3 is built from 14 residues. V dropped 6 bases and J dropped 2 bases, with 12 bases sitting between them. CDR3 DNA sequence: TGTGCCAGCAGATCGACAGGAGCCACAGATACGCAGTATTTT. Its protein product is CASRSTGATDTQYF.

The CDR3 bases are TGTGCCAGCAATTGTGAAAAACTGTTTTTT. This encodes CASNCEKLFF. This chain joins TRBV6-5 and TRBJ1-4; D gene ambiguous. Trimming pared 7 bases from V and 7 bases from J, leaving 4 bases between. The CDR3 runs to 10 residues. CDR1 is MNHEY, CDR2 SVGAGI, per germline.

The rearrangement uses TRBV29-1 and TRBJ1-2; D uncertain. Per germline, CDR1 SQVTM and CDR2 ANQGSEA. The V gene lost 4 bases and the J gene lost 7 bases, with 16 bases spanning the gap. There are 13 residues in the CDR3. As DNA, the CDR3 is TGCAGCGTTGTGGTTCGGAGCCGAGGTGGCTACACCTTC. This codes for CSVVVRSRGGYTF.

The chain combines TRBV27 with TRBJ1-1; 7 bases are a match to TRBD1. The CDR3 spans 14 residues. Unmatched junction bases numbered 5, after V lost 6 bases and J lost 1 base. Germline loops: CDR1 MNHEY, CDR2 SMNVEV (reference sequence). CDR3 bases: TGTGCCAGCAGCACGGACAGGCGGAACACTGAAGCTTTCTTT. It specifies CASSTDRRNTEAFF.

The chain links TRBV24-1 to TRBJ2-2; 8 nucleotides match TRBD1. Germline CDR1 and CDR2: KGHDR and SFDVKD. The CDR3 covers 14 residues. Trimming took 6 bases from V and 6 from J; bases not matched to a gene: 5. This CDR3 is CATSKQGDPGELFF. DNA of the CDR3: TGTGCCACCAGTAAACAGGGGGATCCCGGGGAGCTGTTTTTT.

J is TRBJ1-5 and V is TRBV28; D ambiguous. Germline lookup yields CDR1 MDHEN and CDR2 SYDVKM. This CDR3 comprises 15 residues. The V and J ends lost 5 bases and 0 bases respectively, with 11 bases between them. CDR3 in DNA: TGTGCCAGCAGTCTGTCCTCGGATAGCAATCAGCCCCAGCATTTT. Its protein is CASSLSSDSNQPQHF.

The chain employs TRBV28 and TRBJ1-4; the D is unclear. The CDR3 loop spans 11 amino acids. V dropped 0 bases and J dropped 11 bases, with 4 bases sitting between them. Per the germline V gene, CDR1 is MDHEN and CDR2 is SYDVKM. CDR3 DNA sequence: TGTGCCAGCAGTTTATGGCCTAAACTGTTTTTT. Its protein is CASSLWPKLFF.

The chain couples TRBV10-3 to TRBJ1-6, with D hard to call. Germline CDR1 ENHRY, CDR2 SYGVKD. Trimming removed 3 bases at V and 6 bases at J, with 12 bases between. The CDR3 length is 15 residues. The CDR3, as DNA: TGTGCCATCAGTGAAAGACCGGCTATTAATTCACCCCTCCACTTT. Translated, it gives CAISERPAINSPLHF.

V gene TRBV4-2 combines with J gene TRBJ2-7; 9 positions match TRBD2. Germline-derived CDR1 and CDR2 are LGHNA and YNFKEQ. The CDR3 loop spans 15 amino acids. V lost 0 bases, J lost 6 bases, and 6 bases stayed unmatched. The CDR3 DNA is TGTGCCAGCAGCCAAGATGTTAGCGGGAGTCTCGAGCAGTACTTC. This codes for CASSQDVSGSLEQYF.

V and J are TRBV6-5 and TRBJ1-5; D not certain. Trimming pared 6 bases from V and 0 bases from J, leaving 9 bases between. There are 14 residues in the CDR3. The V gene's germline CDR1 is MNHEY and CDR2 SVGAGI. CDR3 sequence: CASSPRSSNQPQHF. The DNA of the CDR3 is TGTGCCAGCAGCCCCCGGTCTAGCAATCAGCCCCAGCATTTT.

Written as DNA, the CDR3 is TGTGCCAGCAGCTTAGAACAGGGGTACGGTGAAAAACTGTTTTTT. This encodes CASSLEQGYGEKLFF. The chain uses TRBV11-2 and TRBJ1-4, with 7 nucleotides matching TRBD1. V shed 0 bases and J 7 bases; nucleotides not matched to a gene: 5. Germline CDR1 SGHAT, CDR2 FQNNGV. This CDR3 has 15 amino acids.

The J gene is TRBJ1-2, the V gene TRBV29-1, with D uncertain. Germline CDR1 is SQVTM and CDR2 is ANQGSEA. The V end lost 0 bases, the J end lost 4 bases, and 6 bases lay between the germline ends. This CDR3 has 12 amino acids. This chain's CDR3 is CSVEEGGYGYTF. CDR3 nucleotides: TGCAGCGTTGAAGAGGGCGGCTATGGCTACACCTTC.

The chain is built from TRBV12-3 or TRBV12-4 and TRBJ1-2, with a tentative D call TRBD1 (6 bases). Deletions cut 8 bases from V and 8 bases from J, with 12 bases between. The CDR3 totals 11 residues. CDR3 loop: CASRDKGGYTF. The CDR3 nucleotides read TGTGCCAGCCGGGACAAGGGCGGCTACACCTTC.